This TCR beta chain was identified during a study of STAT5B mutations in CD4+ large granular lymphocyte leukemia. Libraries were prepared by immunoSEQ multiplex PCR; TCRdb keeps only in-frame clonotypes and omits some of them. The sample comprises around 24,000 clones, 74% of which are singletons, and less than 10% rests with the top ten. The study, taken as a whole, reports: TRBV06-family usage was enriched in top patient clones (8/27) versus controls (2/35). Less than 30% of private leukemic clonotypes occurred rarely in other patients' non-leukemic repertoires.

In the case of this clone: The target antigen is unknown.

The germline V and J ends were trimmed by 4 bases and 5 bases, with 11 bases remaining between them. The length of the CDR3 is 13 residues. Germline V gene sequence: CDR1 ENHRY, CDR2 SYGVKD. Controls came from buffy coats of healthy blood donors. Material: CD4+ T cells from blood buffy coats. V is TRBV10-3 and J is TRBJ2-5; D remains unclear. This sequence originates from a human donor in good health. The CDR3 DNA reads TGTGCCATCAGTGGTACAACCGGGGAGACCCAGTACTTC. Its protein is CAISGTTGETQYF.